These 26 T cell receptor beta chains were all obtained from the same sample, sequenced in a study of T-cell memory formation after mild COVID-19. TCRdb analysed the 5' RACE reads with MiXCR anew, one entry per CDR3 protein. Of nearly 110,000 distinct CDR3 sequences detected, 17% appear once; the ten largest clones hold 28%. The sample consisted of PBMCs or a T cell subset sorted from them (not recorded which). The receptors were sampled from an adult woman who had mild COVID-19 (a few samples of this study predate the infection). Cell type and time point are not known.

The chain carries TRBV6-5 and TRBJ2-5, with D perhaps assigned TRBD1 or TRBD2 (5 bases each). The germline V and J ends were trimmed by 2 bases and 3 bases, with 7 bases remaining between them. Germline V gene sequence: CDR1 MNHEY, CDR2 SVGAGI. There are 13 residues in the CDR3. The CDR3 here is CASSYVGEETQYF. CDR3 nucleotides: TGTGCCAGCAGTTACGTGGGGGAAGAGACCCAGTACTTC.

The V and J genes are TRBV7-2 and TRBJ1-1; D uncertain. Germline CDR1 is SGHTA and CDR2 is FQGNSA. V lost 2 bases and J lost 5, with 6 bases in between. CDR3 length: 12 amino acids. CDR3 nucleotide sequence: TGTGCCAGCAGCTTAAGGCAGACTGAAGCTTTCTTT. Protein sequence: CASSLRQTEAFF.

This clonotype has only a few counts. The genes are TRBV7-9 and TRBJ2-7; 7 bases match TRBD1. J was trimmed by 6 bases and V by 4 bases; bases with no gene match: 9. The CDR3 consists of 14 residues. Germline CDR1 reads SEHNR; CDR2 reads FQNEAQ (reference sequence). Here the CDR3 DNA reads TGTGCCAGCAGCTCAGAGACAGGGATGGGCGAGCAGTACTTC. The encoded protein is CASSSETGMGEQYF.

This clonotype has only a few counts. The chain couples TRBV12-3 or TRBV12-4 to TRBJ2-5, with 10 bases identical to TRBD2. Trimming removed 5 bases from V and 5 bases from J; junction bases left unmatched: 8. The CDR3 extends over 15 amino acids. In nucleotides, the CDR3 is TGTGCCAGCAGTACCCTCCTAGCGGGAGCGGAGACCCAGTACTTC. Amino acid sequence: CASSTLLAGAETQYF.

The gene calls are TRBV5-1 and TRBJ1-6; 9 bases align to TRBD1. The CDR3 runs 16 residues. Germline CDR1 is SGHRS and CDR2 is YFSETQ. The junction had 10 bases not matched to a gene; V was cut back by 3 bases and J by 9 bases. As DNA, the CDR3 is TGCGCCAGCAGCTCTCCCGGGACAGGGTACGGTTCACCCCTCCACTTT. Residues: CASSSPGTGYGSPLHF.

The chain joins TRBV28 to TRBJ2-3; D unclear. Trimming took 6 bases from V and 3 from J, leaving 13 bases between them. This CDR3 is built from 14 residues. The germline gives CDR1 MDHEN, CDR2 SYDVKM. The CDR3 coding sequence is TGTGCCAGCAGACCAGTAGGTGCTACAGATACGCAGTATTTT. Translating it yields CASRPVGATDTQYF.

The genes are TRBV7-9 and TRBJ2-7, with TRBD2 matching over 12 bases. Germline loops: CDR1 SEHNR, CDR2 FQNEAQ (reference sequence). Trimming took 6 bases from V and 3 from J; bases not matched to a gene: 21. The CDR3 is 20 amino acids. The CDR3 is CASSPSGKTSGSLNNYEQYF. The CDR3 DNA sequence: TGTGCCAGCAGTCCGTCGGGGAAGACTAGCGGGAGCCTGAACAACTACGAGCAGTACTTC. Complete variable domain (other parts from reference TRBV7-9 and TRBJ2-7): DTGVSQNPRHKITKRGQNVTFRCDPISEHNRLYWYRQTLGQGPEFLTYFQNEAQLEKSRLLSDRFSAERPKGSFSTLEIQRTEQGDSAMYLCASSPSGKTSGSLNNYEQYFGPGTRLTVT.

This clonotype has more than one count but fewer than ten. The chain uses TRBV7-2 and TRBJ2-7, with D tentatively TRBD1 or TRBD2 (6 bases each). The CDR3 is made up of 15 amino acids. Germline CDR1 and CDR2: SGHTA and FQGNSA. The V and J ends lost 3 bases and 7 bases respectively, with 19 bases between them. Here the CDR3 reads CASSFSPGGLWEQYF. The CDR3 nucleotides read TGTGCCAGCAGCTTTTCGCCCGGGGGCCTGTGGGAGCAGTACTTC.

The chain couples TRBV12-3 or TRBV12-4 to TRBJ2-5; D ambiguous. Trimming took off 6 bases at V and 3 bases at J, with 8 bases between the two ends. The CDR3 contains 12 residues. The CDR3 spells CASSPWEETQYF. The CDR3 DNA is TGTGCCAGCAGCCCCTGGGAAGAGACCCAGTACTTC.

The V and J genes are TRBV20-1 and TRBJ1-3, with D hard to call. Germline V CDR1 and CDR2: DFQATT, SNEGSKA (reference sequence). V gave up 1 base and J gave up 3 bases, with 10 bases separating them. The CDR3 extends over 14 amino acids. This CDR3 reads CSARVVGFGNTIYF. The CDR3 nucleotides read TGCAGTGCTAGAGTTGTAGGGTTTGGAAACACCATATATTTT.

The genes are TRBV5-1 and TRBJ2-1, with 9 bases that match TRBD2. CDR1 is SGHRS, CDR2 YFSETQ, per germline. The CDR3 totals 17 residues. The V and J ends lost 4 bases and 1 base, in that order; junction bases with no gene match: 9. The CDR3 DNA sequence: TGCGCCAGCAGCCCTACCCAAGCGGGAGGATCCTACAATGAGCAGTTCTTC. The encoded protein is CASSPTQAGGSYNEQFF.

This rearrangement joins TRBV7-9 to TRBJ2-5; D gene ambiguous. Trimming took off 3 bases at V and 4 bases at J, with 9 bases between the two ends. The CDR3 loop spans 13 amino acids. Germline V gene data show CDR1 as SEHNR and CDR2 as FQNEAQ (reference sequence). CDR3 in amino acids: CASSFSTPETQYF. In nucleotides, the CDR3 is TGTGCCAGCAGCTTTTCAACACCAGAGACCCAGTACTTC.

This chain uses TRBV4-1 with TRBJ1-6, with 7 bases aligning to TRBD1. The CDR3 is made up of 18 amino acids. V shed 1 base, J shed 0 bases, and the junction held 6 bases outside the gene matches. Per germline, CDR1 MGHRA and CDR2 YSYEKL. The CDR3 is CASSQGGTVSSYNSPLHF. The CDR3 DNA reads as TGCGCCAGCAGCCAAGGTGGGACAGTGAGCTCCTATAATTCACCCCTCCACTTT.

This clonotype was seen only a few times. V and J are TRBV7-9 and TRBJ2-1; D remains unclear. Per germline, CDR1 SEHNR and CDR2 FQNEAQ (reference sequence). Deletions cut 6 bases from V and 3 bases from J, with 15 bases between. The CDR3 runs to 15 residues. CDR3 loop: CASSGSGSNYNEQFF. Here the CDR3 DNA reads TGTGCCAGCAGTGGGTCAGGTTCGAACTACAATGAGCAGTTCTTC.

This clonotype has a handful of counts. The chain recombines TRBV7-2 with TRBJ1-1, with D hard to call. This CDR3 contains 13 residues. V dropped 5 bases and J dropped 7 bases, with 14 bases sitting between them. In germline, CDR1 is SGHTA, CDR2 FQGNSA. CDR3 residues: CASSQYLGIEAFF. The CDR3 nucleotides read TGTGCCAGCAGCCAATACCTCGGTATTGAAGCTTTCTTT.

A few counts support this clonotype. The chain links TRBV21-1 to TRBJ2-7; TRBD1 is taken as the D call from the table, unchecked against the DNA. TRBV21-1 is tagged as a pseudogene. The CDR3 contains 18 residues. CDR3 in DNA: TGTGCCAGCAGCAAAGGGCTAACTCGGAGGGGGTTATACTACGAGCAGTACTTC. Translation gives CASSKGLTRRGLYYEQYF.

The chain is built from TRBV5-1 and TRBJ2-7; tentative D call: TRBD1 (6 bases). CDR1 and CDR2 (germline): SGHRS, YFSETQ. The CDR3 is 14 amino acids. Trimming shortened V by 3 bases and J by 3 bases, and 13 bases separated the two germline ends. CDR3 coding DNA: TGCGCCAGCAGCTCCTCGGACAGCTTCTACGAGCAGTACTTC. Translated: CASSSSDSFYEQYF. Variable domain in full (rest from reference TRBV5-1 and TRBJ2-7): KAGVTQTPRYLIKTRGQQVTLSCSPISGHRSVSWYQQTPGQGLQFLFEYFSETQRNKGNFPGRFSGRQFSNSRSEMNVSTLELGDSALYLCASSSSDSFYEQYFGPGTRLTVT.

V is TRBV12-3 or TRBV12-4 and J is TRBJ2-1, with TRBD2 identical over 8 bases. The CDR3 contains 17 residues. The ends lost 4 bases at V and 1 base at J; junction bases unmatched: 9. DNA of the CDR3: TGTGCCAGCAGTTGGCCGGATAGCGGGGTTTCCTACAATGAGCAGTTCTTC. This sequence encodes CASSWPDSGVSYNEQFF.

DNA of the CDR3: TGCGCCAGCAGCTTGGGGCAGGGGACGGACGAGCAGTACTTC. This translates into CASSLGQGTDEQYF. This chain joins TRBV5-1 and TRBJ2-7; TRBD1 is a possible D gene (6 bases). Trimming removed 0 bases from V and 5 bases from J, with 12 bases in between. CDR1 and CDR2 (germline): SGHRS, YFSETQ. The CDR3 length is 14 residues.

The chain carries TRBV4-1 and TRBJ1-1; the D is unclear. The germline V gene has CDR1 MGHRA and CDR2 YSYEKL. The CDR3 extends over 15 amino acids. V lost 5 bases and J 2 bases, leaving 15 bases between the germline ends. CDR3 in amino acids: CASSAPFRVNTEAFF. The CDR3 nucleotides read TGCGCCAGCAGCGCTCCGTTCAGAGTTAACACTGAAGCTTTCTTT.

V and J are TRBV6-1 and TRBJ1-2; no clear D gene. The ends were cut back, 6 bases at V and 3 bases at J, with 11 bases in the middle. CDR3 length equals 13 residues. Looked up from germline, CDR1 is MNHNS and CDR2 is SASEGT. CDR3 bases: TGTGCCAGCAGGTTGAAATCTCACTATGGCTACACCTTC. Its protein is CASRLKSHYGYTF.

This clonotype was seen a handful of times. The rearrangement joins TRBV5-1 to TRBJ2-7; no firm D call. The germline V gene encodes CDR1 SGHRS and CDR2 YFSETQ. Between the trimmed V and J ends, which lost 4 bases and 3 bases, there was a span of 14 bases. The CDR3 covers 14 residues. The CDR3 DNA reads TGCGCCAGCAGCCCACTCCCGACCCTCTACGAGCAGTACTTC. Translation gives CASSPLPTLYEQYF.

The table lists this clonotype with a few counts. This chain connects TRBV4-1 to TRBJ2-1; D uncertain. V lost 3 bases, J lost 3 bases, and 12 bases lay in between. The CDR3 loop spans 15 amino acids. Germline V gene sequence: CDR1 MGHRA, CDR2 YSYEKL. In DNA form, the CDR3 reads TGCGCCAGCAGCCAGTTAACTACCGGCTACAATGAGCAGTTCTTC. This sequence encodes CASSQLTTGYNEQFF.

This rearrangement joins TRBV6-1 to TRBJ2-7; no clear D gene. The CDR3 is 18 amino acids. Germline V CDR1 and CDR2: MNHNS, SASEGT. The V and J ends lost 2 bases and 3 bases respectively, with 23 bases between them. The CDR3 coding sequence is TGTGCCAGCAGTGAAACCCCTACAACATTACAGTCGGTCTACGAGCAGTACTTC. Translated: CASSETPTTLQSVYEQYF.

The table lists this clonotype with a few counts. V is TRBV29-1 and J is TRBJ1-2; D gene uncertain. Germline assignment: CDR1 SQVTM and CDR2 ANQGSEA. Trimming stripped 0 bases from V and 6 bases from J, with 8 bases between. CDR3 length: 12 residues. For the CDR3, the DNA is TGCAGCGTTGAAGAGGGCGGGAATGGCTACACCTTC. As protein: CSVEEGGNGYTF.

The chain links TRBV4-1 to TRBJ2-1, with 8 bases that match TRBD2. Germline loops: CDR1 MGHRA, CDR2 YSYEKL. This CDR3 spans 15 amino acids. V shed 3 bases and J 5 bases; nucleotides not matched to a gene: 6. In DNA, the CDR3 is TGCGCCAGCAGCCACTCCGCGGGGGGAGACAATGAGCAGTTCTTC. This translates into CASSHSAGGDNEQFF.